A selection of T cell receptor beta chains follows, all from one sample in a study of T cells in localized non-small cell lung cancer. Sequenced by immunoSEQ multiplex PCR; TCRdb stores in-frame clones only, minus some. The sample lists tens of thousands of clones; about 88% were seen once. This specimen was peripheral blood, taken before any cancer treatment. These receptor sequences come from a woman between 18 and 55 years old with stage III lung adenocarcinoma. The CDR3 runs from the conserved cysteine through the conserved F or W. The order of the fields is J gene, clone size, V gene, D gene, CDR3 protein, CDR3 DNA. D genes are given only for firm matches. Part of the rows lack a size; the others show once, few, many or a class for expanded clones.

j_gene: TRBJ2-1; abundance: -; v_gene: TRBV4-2; d_gene: TRBD1; CDR3aa: CASSQLQGSSYNEQFF; CDR3nt: TGTGCCAGCAGCCAACTACAGGGGAGCTCCTACAATGAGCAGTTCTTC
j_gene: TRBJ2-5; abundance: -; v_gene: TRBV29-1; d_gene: TRBD2; CDR3aa: CSVSSGVQETQYF; CDR3nt: TGCAGCGTCTCTAGCGGCGTCCAAGAGACCCAGTACTTC
j_gene: TRBJ1-6; abundance: -; v_gene: TRBV6-1; d_gene: -; CDR3aa: CATGTDNSPLHF; CDR3nt: TGTGCCACCGGGACGGATAATTCACCCCTCCACTTT
j_gene: TRBJ1-5; abundance: -; v_gene: TRBV7-9; d_gene: -; CDR3aa: CASSLGADQPQHF; CDR3nt: TGTGCCAGCAGCTTAGGGGCAGATCAGCCCCAGCATTTT
j_gene: TRBJ2-7; abundance: -; v_gene: TRBV18; d_gene: -; CDR3aa: CASSPLVSYSSYEQYF; CDR3nt: TGTGCCAGCTCACCACTGGTTTCCTACAGCTCCTACGAGCAGTACTTC
j_gene: TRBJ1-1; abundance: few; v_gene: TRBV6-6; d_gene: -; CDR3aa: CASSPTKGMNTEAFF; CDR3nt: TGTGCCAGCAGTCCGACAAAGGGGATGAACACTGAAGCTTTCTTT
j_gene: TRBJ1-5; abundance: -; v_gene: TRBV6-6; d_gene: TRBD1; CDR3aa: CARGGWGNQPQHF; CDR3nt: TGTGCCAGAGGGGGCTGGGGCAATCAGCCCCAGCATTTT
j_gene: TRBJ2-2; abundance: -; v_gene: TRBV5-1; d_gene: TRBD1; CDR3aa: CASSLWDRDGGELFF; CDR3nt: TGCGCCAGCAGCTTGTGGGACAGGGACGGCGGGGAGCTGTTTTTT
j_gene: TRBJ2-3; abundance: -; v_gene: TRBV11-2; d_gene: TRBD1; CDR3aa: CASSKDRVHTDTQYF; CDR3nt: TGTGCCAGCAGCAAGGACAGGGTGCACACAGATACGCAGTATTTT
j_gene: TRBJ1-2; abundance: -; v_gene: TRBV5-1; d_gene: -; CDR3aa: CASIWGWGESNYGYTF; CDR3nt: TGCGCCAGCATCTGGGGATGGGGAGAAAGTAACTATGGCTACACCTTC
j_gene: TRBJ2-7; abundance: few; v_gene: TRBV30; d_gene: -; CDR3aa: CAWSGLTDEQYF; CDR3nt: TGTGCCTGGAGTGGACTGACAGACGAGCAGTACTTC
j_gene: TRBJ2-7; abundance: -; v_gene: TRBV7-2; d_gene: -; CDR3aa: CASRGWVAEASSYEQYF; CDR3nt: TGTGCCAGCAGGGGGTGGGTAGCGGAGGCAAGCTCCTACGAGCAGTACTTC
j_gene: TRBJ2-5; abundance: -; v_gene: TRBV18; d_gene: TRBD1; CDR3aa: CASSPPTGQGKETQYF; CDR3nt: TGTGCCAGCTCACCACCAACGGGACAGGGGAAAGAGACCCAGTACTTC
j_gene: TRBJ2-7; abundance: -; v_gene: TRBV6-1; d_gene: -; CDR3aa: CASSPRGYEQYF; CDR3nt: TGTGCCAGCAGCCCCCGGGGCTACGAGCAGTACTTC
j_gene: TRBJ2-3; abundance: -; v_gene: TRBV5-3; d_gene: -; CDR3aa: CARSSRTLTDTQYF; CDR3nt: TGTGCCAGAAGCTCACGGACCCTCACAGATACGCAGTATTTT
j_gene: TRBJ2-7; abundance: -; v_gene: TRBV2; d_gene: -; CDR3aa: CASSDYSLYEQYF; CDR3nt: TGTGCCAGCAGTGACTATTCCCTCTACGAGCAGTACTTC
j_gene: TRBJ1-1; abundance: -; v_gene: TRBV13; d_gene: -; CDR3aa: CASTDFRVTEAFF; CDR3nt: TGTGCCAGCACCGACTTTAGGGTCACTGAAGCTTTCTTT
j_gene: TRBJ1-5; abundance: few; v_gene: TRBV18; d_gene: TRBD1; CDR3aa: CASSLGQVGVSGPQHF; CDR3nt: TGTGCCAGCTCACTGGGACAGGTGGGAGTCAGTGGGCCCCAGCATTTT
j_gene: TRBJ2-6; abundance: -; v_gene: TRBV29-1; d_gene: TRBD1; CDR3aa: CSVEDRGQGSSGANVLTF; CDR3nt: TGCAGCGTTGAAGATAGGGGACAGGGGAGCTCTGGGGCCAACGTCCTGACTTTC
j_gene: TRBJ1-2; abundance: -; v_gene: TRBV27; d_gene: -; CDR3aa: CASSLRGLDGYTF; CDR3nt: TGTGCCAGCAGTTTGCGCGGCCTTGATGGCTACACCTTC
j_gene: TRBJ1-1; abundance: -; v_gene: TRBV30; d_gene: TRBD1; CDR3aa: CAWSVRQGAKAFF; CDR3nt: TGTGCCTGGAGTGTTCGGCAGGGGGCAAAAGCTTTCTTT
j_gene: TRBJ1-1; abundance: -; v_gene: TRBV7-6; d_gene: TRBD1; CDR3aa: CASSLADRSRTEAFF; CDR3nt: TGTGCCAGCAGCTTAGCGGACAGGAGTAGAACTGAAGCTTTCTTT
j_gene: TRBJ1-6; abundance: once; v_gene: TRBV6-4; d_gene: -; CDR3aa: CASSDGGHSPLHF; CDR3nt: TGTGCCAGCAGTGATGGAGGACATTCACCCCTCCACTTT
j_gene: TRBJ2-5; abundance: -; v_gene: TRBV7-3; d_gene: -; CDR3aa: CASSPTGNQETQYF; CDR3nt: TGTGCCAGCAGCCCCACAGGGAACCAAGAGACCCAGTACTTC
j_gene: TRBJ2-6; abundance: once; v_gene: TRBV9; d_gene: -; CDR3aa: CASSVEAAGANVLTF; CDR3nt: TGTGCCAGCAGCGTAGAGGCTGCTGGGGCCAACGTCCTGACTTTC
j_gene: TRBJ2-5; abundance: -; v_gene: TRBV4-1; d_gene: -; CDR3aa: CASSQDGRDTSQETQYF; CDR3nt: TGCGCCAGCAGCCAAGATGGACGGGACACAAGCCAAGAGACCCAGTACTTC
j_gene: TRBJ1-4; abundance: -; v_gene: TRBV7-8; d_gene: TRBD1; CDR3aa: CASSSRQGANEKLFF; CDR3nt: TGTGCCAGCAGCTCCCGACAGGGGGCAAATGAAAAACTGTTTTTT
j_gene: TRBJ2-1; abundance: -; v_gene: TRBV2; d_gene: -; CDR3aa: CASSDPLNEQFF; CDR3nt: TGTGCCAGCAGTGACCCCCTGAATGAGCAGTTCTTC
j_gene: TRBJ1-2; abundance: once; v_gene: TRBV4-1; d_gene: TRBD1; CDR3aa: CASSQANRDSLYGYTF; CDR3nt: TGCGCCAGCAGCCAAGCTAACCGGGACAGCCTCTATGGCTACACCTTC